The 9 T cell receptor beta chains below come from one sample, sequenced in a study of naive and memory T cell subsets. The antigens of these receptors remain unknown. Two oligonucleotides, mixed equimolar, formed the beta constant-region primer covering TRBC1 and TRBC2. Nested alpha and beta constant-region primers with the SP2 primer drove four PCR rounds on ligated cDNA. Using its own MiXCR run on the UMI-ligation and nested PCR reads, TCRdb lists one record per CDR3 protein. This repertoire shows approximately 140,000 distinct CDR3 sequences, roughly 20% found once; its top ten account for 0.11%. Study-wide points: Especially in CD8 cells, naive repertoires contained a few larger clonotypes, possibly CD45RA-re-expressing memory cells.

The sample was naive CD4+ T cells from blood. Receptors originate from a human donor in good health.

In this sample, this clonotype turned up a few times. The chain carries TRBV20-1 and TRBJ1-1; unclear D gene. Per the germline V gene, CDR1 is DFQATT and CDR2 is SNEGSKA (reference sequence). Deletions cut 6 bases from V and 1 base from J, with 9 bases between. The CDR3 loop spans 12 amino acids. The CDR3, as DNA: TGCAGTGCCAGCCGGGGGAACACTGAAGCTTTCTTT. Encoded protein: CSASRGNTEAFF.

The chain links TRBV5-4 to TRBJ2-7; 15 bases line up with TRBD2. The CDR3 covers 18 residues. Trimming cost V 3 bases and J 1 base; bases outside gene matches: 8. In germline, CDR1 is SGHNT, CDR2 YYREEE (reference sequence). In DNA, the CDR3 is TGTGCCAGCAGCTCTGGACTAGCGGGAGGGCCATTATCCTACGAGCAGTACTTC. As protein: CASSSGLAGGPLSYEQYF.

This rearrangement joins TRBV28 to TRBJ2-1; D gene unclear. The CDR3 loop spans 15 amino acids. The germline V gene encodes CDR1 MDHEN and CDR2 SYDVKM. Trimming stripped 5 bases from V and 3 bases from J, with 14 bases between. The CDR3 nucleotides read TGTGCCAGCAGTACCTCCCTAGGATTCTACAATGAGCAGTTCTTC. The encoded protein is CASSTSLGFYNEQFF.

J is TRBJ2-7 and V is TRBV7-8; D gene ambiguous. Trimming removed 3 bases from V and 5 bases from J, with 5 bases in between. CDR3 length equals 11 residues. From germline, CDR1 is SGHVS and CDR2 FQNEAQ. The CDR3 DNA reads TGTGCCAGCAGCTTCCTTGACGAGCAGTACTTC. It specifies CASSFLDEQYF. The whole variable domain, remainder taken from reference TRBV7-8 and TRBJ2-7, is GAGVSQSPRYKVAKRGQDVALRCDPISGHVSLFWYQQALGQGPEFLTYFQNEAQLDKSGLPSDRFFAERPEGSVSTLKIQRTQQEDSAVYLCASSFLDEQYFGPGTRLTVT.

The rearrangement joins TRBV25-1 to TRBJ1-1, with D possibly matching TRBD1 (6 bases). The V end was cut by 6 bases, the J end by 5 bases, with 19 bases between. CDR1 and CDR2 from the germline V gene are MGHDK and SYGVNS. This CDR3 is built from 15 residues. CDR3 coding DNA: TGTGCCAGCAGCCGGTCGTGGGGGGCGGGGACTGAAGCTTTCTTT. Translated: CASSRSWGAGTEAFF.

This chain connects TRBV20-1 to TRBJ2-5; a weak D match, TRBD2 (6 bases). The CDR3 is 14 residues long. CDR1 DFQATT and CDR2 SNEGSKA come from the germline V gene (reference sequence). Trimming cost V 2 bases and J 0 bases, with 10 bases left between them. As DNA, the CDR3 is TGCAGTGCTAGAAAGGCGGGGAACCAAGAGACCCAGTACTTC. As protein: CSARKAGNQETQYF.

This chain links TRBV19 with TRBJ1-4; TRBD1 might be the D (6 bases). The germline gives CDR1 LNHDA, CDR2 SQIVND (reference sequence). V lost 7 bases, J lost 5 bases, and 17 bases lay in between. The CDR3 contains 15 residues. CDR3 sequence reads: CASTFMGQRNEKLFF. The CDR3 DNA is TGTGCCAGTACCTTTATGGGACAAAGGAATGAAAAACTGTTTTTT. The whole variable domain, remainder taken from reference TRBV19 and TRBJ1-4, is DGGITQSPKYLFRKEGQNVTLSCEQNLNHDAMYWYRQDPGQGLRLIYYSQIVNDFQKGDIAEGYSVSREKKESFPLTVTSAQKNPTAFYLCASTFMGQRNEKLFFGSGTQLSVL.

The chain carries TRBV20-1 and TRBJ2-3; TRBD2 agrees at 7 bases. The junction had 10 bases not matched to a gene; V was cut back by 6 bases and J by 1 base. Germline V gene lookup returns CDR1 DFQATT and CDR2 SNEGSKA (reference sequence). The CDR3 consists of 15 residues. This chain's CDR3 is CSASGALQGTDTQYF. The CDR3 DNA follows: TGCAGTGCCAGCGGGGCACTACAGGGCACAGATACGCAGTATTTT.

This chain uses TRBV4-1 with TRBJ2-4, with 8 bases that match TRBD2. V gave up 1 base and J gave up 0 bases; unmatched junction bases: 5. This CDR3 has 17 amino acids. In germline, CDR1 is MGHRA, CDR2 YSYEKL. The CDR3, as DNA: TGCGCCAGCAGCCAAGTTCAGCGGGGGCTAGCCAAAAACATTCAGTACTTC. Translating it yields CASSQVQRGLAKNIQYF.